One TCR beta chain is described in this entry. Trimming cost V 6 bases and J 1 base, with 6 bases left between them. Germline CDR1 and CDR2: SNHLY and FYNNEI. The CDR3 runs 13 residues. The entry originates in a study of early stage breast cancer tumors. Study-wide background: About 70% of the 16 invasive tumors were ER+, PR+ and HER2-.

Data came from immunoSEQ multiplex PCR; TCRdb stores just in-frame clones and leaves some out. This table holds under 20,000 clones, 80% to 90% found once. The origin of this receptor is a person aged 65 to 85 with breast cancer. This chain links TRBV2 with TRBJ2-2; no clear D gene. Sequencing used blood. The CDR3 sequence is CASRHENTGELFF. CDR3 in DNA: TGTGCCAGCAGACACGAGAACACCGGGGAGCTGTTTTTT.